One and the same sample provided the 7 T cell receptor beta chains below, sequenced in a study of cytomegalovirus exposure and HLA in healthy donors. PCR primers comprised 60 Vbeta and 13 Jbeta primers. Libraries were prepared by immunoSEQ multiplex PCR; TCRdb keeps only in-frame clonotypes and omits some of them. The table lists about 46,000 clones, with approximately 1% in the top ten. Input material: PBMCs. These receptors all stem from a woman aged 40 to 55 in good health and CMV-seronegative.

CDR3 nucleotides: TGTGCCAGCAGCCAAGTGGGGGGGCGGAACACTGAAGCTTTCTTT. Translated, it gives CASSQVGGRNTEAFF. V and J are TRBV14 and TRBJ1-1, with a possible D match to TRBD1 (6 bases). From germline, CDR1 is SGHDN and CDR2 FVKESK. The CDR3 consists of 15 residues. Trimming took 1 base from V and 1 from J, leaving 10 bases between them.

The V gene is TRBV7-9, the J gene TRBJ2-5; the D gene is possibly TRBD2 (6 bases). CDR3 length: 15 amino acids. CDR1 is SEHNR, CDR2 FQNEAQ, per germline (reference sequence). V dropped 5 bases and J dropped 5 bases, with 18 bases sitting between them. The CDR3 spells CASSHPSGAGETQYF. As DNA, the CDR3 is TGTGCCAGCAGCCATCCCTCGGGTGCGGGGGAGACCCAGTACTTC.

This chain uses TRBV18 with TRBJ2-7, with TRBD1 identical over 10 bases. Germline V gene data show CDR1 as KGHSH and CDR2 as LQKENI. CDR3 length: 16 amino acids. Trimming at V came to 4 bases and at J to 0 bases, leaving 6 bases not matched to a gene. CDR3 residues: CASSRVTGGTSYEQYF. CDR3 coding DNA: TGTGCCAGCTCACGAGTGACAGGGGGCACCTCCTACGAGCAGTACTTC.

This chain uses TRBV11-2 with TRBJ2-5; 10 bases match TRBD2. Germline V lookup: CDR1 SGHAT, CDR2 FQNNGV. With V trimmed by 3 bases and J by 5 bases, 15 bases remained unmatched. The CDR3 contains 18 residues. For the CDR3, the DNA is TGTGCCAGCAGCTTGAACTTGGCTAGCGGGAGATTCTTTGAGACCCAGTACTTC. Translated, it gives CASSLNLASGRFFETQYF.

The V call is TRBV15, the J call TRBJ1-4; D uncertain. The CDR3 is 15 residues long. Trimming left V 1 base short and J 1 base short, with 7 bases between. Germline V lookup: CDR1 LNHNV, CDR2 YYDKDF (reference sequence). The CDR3 here is CATSRGPGTNEKLFF. In nucleotides, the CDR3 is TGTGCCACCAGCAGAGGTCCAGGAACTAATGAAAAACTGTTTTTT.

The chain joins TRBV6-1 to TRBJ1-3, with a weak D call TRBD1 (5 bases). V gave up 6 bases and J gave up 2 bases, with 8 bases separating them. This CDR3 is built from 13 residues. Germline-derived CDR1 and CDR2 are MNHNS and SASEGT. The CDR3: CASRPGAGNTIYF. The CDR3 region has the DNA TGTGCCAGCAGGCCGGGGGCTGGAAACACCATATATTTT.

This chain joins TRBV5-6 and TRBJ1-3; TRBD1 agrees at 7 bases. CDR1 is SGHDT and CDR2 is YYEEEE in the germline V gene. The ends lost 4 bases at V and 7 bases at J; junction bases unmatched: 5. This CDR3 region has 13 residues. The DNA for the CDR3 is TGTGCCAGCAGCCAGGGACAGCGGAACACCATATATTTT. It specifies CASSQGQRNTIYF. Based on the CDR3 plus reference TRBV5-6 and TRBJ1-3, the full variable domain is DAGVTQSPTHLIKTRGQQVTLRCSPKSGHDTVSWYQQALGQGPQFIFQYYEEEERQRGNFPDRFSGHQFPNYSSELNVNALLLGDSALYLCASSQGQRNTIYFGEGSWLTVV.